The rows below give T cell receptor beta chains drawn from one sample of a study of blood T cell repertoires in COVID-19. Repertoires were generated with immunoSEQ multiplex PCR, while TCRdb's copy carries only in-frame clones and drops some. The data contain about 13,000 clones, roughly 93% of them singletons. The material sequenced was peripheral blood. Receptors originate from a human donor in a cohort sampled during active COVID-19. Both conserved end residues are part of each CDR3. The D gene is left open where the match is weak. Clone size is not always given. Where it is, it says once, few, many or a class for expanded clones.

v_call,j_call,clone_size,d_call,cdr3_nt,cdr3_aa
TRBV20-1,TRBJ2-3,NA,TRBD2,TGCAGTGCTAGTGACCGGACGGGAGGGGCTGATACGCAGTATTTT,CSASDRTGGADTQYF
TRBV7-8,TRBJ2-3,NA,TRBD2,TGTGCCAGCAGTCAAGAGACTAGCGGGAGGGGAACGGATACGCAGTATTTT,CASSQETSGRGTDTQYF
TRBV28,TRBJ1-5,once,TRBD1,TGTGCCAGCAGTTTACCCTGGACAGGGGGAAGCAATCAGCCCCAGCATTTT,CASSLPWTGGSNQPQHF
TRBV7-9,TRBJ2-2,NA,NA,TGTGCCAGCGGTAGGGGAAGAGCGACCGGGGAGCTGTTTTTT,CASGRGRATGELFF
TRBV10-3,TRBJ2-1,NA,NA,TGTGCCATCAGTGTGAGTCTGCAGCAGTTCTTC,CAISVSLQQFF
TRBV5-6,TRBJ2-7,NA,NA,TGTGCCAGCAGCTGGGCCCTGACAGAGAGCTCCTACGAGCAGTACTTC,CASSWALTESSYEQYF
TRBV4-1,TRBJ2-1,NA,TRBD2,TGCGCCAGCAGCCCCGCTAGCGGGGAGGATGAGCAGTTCTTC,CASSPASGEDEQFF
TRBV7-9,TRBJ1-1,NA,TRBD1,TGTGCCAGCAGCGCGACCGGGACAGGGGAAGCTTTCTTT,CASSATGTGEAFF
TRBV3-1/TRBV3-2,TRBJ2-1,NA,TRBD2,TGTGCCAGCAGCCAACCGGGACTAGCGAATGAGCAGTTCTTC,CASSQPGLANEQFF
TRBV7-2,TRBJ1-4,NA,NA,TGTGCCAGCAGCCAGGCGGGTCCCCCAACTAATGAAAAACTGTTTTTT,CASSQAGPPTNEKLFF
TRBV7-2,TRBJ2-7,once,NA,TGTGCCAGCAGCTTATATGCAGGAAGGTACGAGCAGTACTTC,CASSLYAGRYEQYF
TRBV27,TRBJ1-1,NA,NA,TGTGCCAGCAGTTTAGAGGGAAAGAACACTGAAGCTTTCTTT,CASSLEGKNTEAFF
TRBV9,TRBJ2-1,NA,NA,TGTGCCAGCAGCGTCTCTAGCGTCAATGAGCAGTTCTTC,CASSVSSVNEQFF
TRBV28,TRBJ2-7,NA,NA,TGTGCCAGCAGTTTAACAGACCCCTATGACTACGAGCAGTACTTC,CASSLTDPYDYEQYF
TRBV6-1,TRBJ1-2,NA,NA,TGTGCCAGCAGTGCAGCAATGGGACATAACTTC,CASSAAMGHNF
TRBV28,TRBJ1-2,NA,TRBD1,TGTGCCAGCACCCGGACAGGAACATATGGCTACACCTTC,CASTRTGTYGYTF
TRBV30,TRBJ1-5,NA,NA,TGTGCCTGGAGTGACACCCGAAATCAGCCCCAGCATTTT,CAWSDTRNQPQHF
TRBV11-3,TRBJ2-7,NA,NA,TGTGCCAGCAGCTCCCTCCGAGGTTACGAGCAGTACTTC,CASSSLRGYEQYF
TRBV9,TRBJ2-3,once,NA,TGTGCCAGCAGCATGGGGGCGAATACGCAGTATTTT,CASSMGANTQYF
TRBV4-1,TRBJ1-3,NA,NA,TGCGCCAGCAGAGCCACAGGGATAGGAAACACCATATATTTT,CASRATGIGNTIYF
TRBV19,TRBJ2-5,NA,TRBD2,TGTGCCAGTAGTAGACTAGGACTAGCGGGAGCTCGGGAGACCCAGTACTTC,CASSRLGLAGARETQYF
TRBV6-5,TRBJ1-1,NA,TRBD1,TGTGCCAGCAGACAGGGGGCGCGAGCTTTCTTT,CASRQGARAFF
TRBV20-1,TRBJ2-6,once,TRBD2,TGCAGTGCTAGTACGGGAGGGAGCTCTGGGGCCAACGTCCTGACTTTC,CSASTGGSSGANVLTF
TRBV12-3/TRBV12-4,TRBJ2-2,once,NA,TGTGCCAGCAGAACGACAGGCACCGGGGAGCTGTTTTTT,CASRTTGTGELFF
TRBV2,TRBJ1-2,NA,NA,TGTGCCAGCAGAGAAGGGTGGAGTGGGGGCTACACCTTC,CASREGWSGGYTF
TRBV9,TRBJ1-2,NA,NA,TGTGCCAGCAGCGCCATGGGGCAGGGAAACTATGGCTACACCTTC,CASSAMGQGNYGYTF
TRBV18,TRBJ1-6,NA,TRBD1,TGTGCCAGCTCACCGACAGGGGGCAATTCACCCCTCCACTTT,CASSPTGGNSPLHF
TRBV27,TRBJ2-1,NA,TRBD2,TGTGCCAGCAGTTTTGCCCTAGCGGGAGCCAATGAGCAGTTCTTC,CASSFALAGANEQFF
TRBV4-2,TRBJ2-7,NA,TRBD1,TGTGCCAGCAGCCAACGGACAGGGGGGTACGAGCAGTACTTC,CASSQRTGGYEQYF
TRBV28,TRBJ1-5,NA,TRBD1,TGTGCCAGCAGTCCGTCGTCCTCGACAGGGAAGCACAATCAGCCCCAGCATTTT,CASSPSSSTGKHNQPQHF
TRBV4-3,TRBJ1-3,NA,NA,TGCGCCAGCAGCCAAGGCGCACAGGGTACGAGAAACACCATATATTTT,CASSQGAQGTRNTIYF
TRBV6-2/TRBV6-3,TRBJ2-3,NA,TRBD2,TGTGCCAGCAGCCCCCGAATACTAGCGGGGGACACGCAGTATTTT,CASSPRILAGDTQYF
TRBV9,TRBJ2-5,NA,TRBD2,TGTGCCAGCAGCGTAGGGGTTAAGCGGGGGGCACCAGAGACCCAGTACTTC,CASSVGVKRGAPETQYF